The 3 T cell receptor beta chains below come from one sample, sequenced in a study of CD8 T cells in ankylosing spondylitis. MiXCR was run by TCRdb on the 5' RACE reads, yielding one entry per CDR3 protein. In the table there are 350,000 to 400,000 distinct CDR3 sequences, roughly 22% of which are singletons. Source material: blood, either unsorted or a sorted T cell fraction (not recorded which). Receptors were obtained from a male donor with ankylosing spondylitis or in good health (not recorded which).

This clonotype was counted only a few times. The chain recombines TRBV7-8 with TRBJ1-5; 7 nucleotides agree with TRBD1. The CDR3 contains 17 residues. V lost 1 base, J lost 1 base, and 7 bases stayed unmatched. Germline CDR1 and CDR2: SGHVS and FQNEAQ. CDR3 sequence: CASSLGYRGTSNQPQHF. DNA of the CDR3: TGTGCCAGCAGCTTAGGCTACAGGGGCACAAGCAATCAGCCCCAGCATTTT.

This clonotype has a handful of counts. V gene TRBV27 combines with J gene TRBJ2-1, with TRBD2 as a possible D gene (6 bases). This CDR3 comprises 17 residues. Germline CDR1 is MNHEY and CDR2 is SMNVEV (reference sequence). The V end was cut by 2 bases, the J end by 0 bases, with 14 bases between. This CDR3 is CASSLGSSVSSYNEQFF. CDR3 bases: TGTGCCAGCAGTTTAGGGTCTAGCGTAAGCTCCTACAATGAGCAGTTCTTC.

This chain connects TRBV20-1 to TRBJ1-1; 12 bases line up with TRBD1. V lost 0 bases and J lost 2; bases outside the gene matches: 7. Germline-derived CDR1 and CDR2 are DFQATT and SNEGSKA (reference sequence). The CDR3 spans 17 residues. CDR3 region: CSARETTGTGGNTEAFF. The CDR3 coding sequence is TGCAGTGCTAGAGAGACTACCGGGACAGGGGGCAACACTGAAGCTTTCTTT.